The clone carrying this T cell receptor (beta chain) was seen more than once but under ten times. The antigen remains unidentified. The sample originates from a study of T cells after posttransplantation cyclophosphamide. Findings and caveats of the study: Later post-transplant blood repertoires were often dominated by donor CD8+ memory clones.

The related graft donor's blood sample was taken on the day of bone marrow donation. CDR3 length: 13 residues. Germline V gene lookup returns CDR1 SGHKS and CDR2 YYEKEE (reference sequence). V lost 3 bases and J lost 3, with 10 bases in between. Data came from immunoSEQ multiplex PCR; TCRdb stores just in-frame clones and leaves some out. This sample has tens of thousands of clones and no singletons, with 5.5% to 7% in the ten largest. This receptor was taken from a man aged 25-45 years in good health and a related stem cell transplant donor. The material sequenced was PBMCs. V gene TRBV5-5 combines with J gene TRBJ2-7; unclear D gene. CDR3 sequence reads: CASSWLGGYEQYF. The CDR3 DNA reads as TGTGCCAGCAGCTGGCTCGGCGGCTACGAGCAGTACTTC.